This T cell receptor (beta chain) appears in the sequencing data of a study of blood T cell repertoires in COVID-19. Study details: From the United States, Italy and Spain came samples of acute and convalescent COVID-19. PBMCs, B-cell-depleted T cells, or T cells provided the cDNA or gDNA that made up the material.

Source study methods: For nucleated cells, counts were estimated from reference gene primer amplification. The repertoire was sequenced with immunoSEQ multiplex PCR; TCRdb's copy has only in-frame clones and lacks some. V and J calls and clone size come straight from that table; D and trimming were deduced from the DNA. This table holds approximately 220,000 clones, roughly nine tenths found once. The CDR3 contains 12 residues. V lost 4 bases and J lost 6, with 9 bases in between. Germline values: CDR1 ENHRY, CDR2 SYGVKD. The source is a man in his forties with acute or convalescent COVID-19. Sample: peripheral blood. The chain recombines TRBV10-3 with TRBJ1-1; D unresolved. The DNA of the CDR3 is TGTGCCATCAGTGGATCGGTGGCTGAAGCTTTCTTT. This gives the protein CAISGSVAEAFF.